This TCR beta chain derives from a study of cytomegalovirus exposure and HLA in healthy donors. Regarding the study as a whole: Sequencing artifact likely explains a cluster of highly shared sequence variants. In a later analysis, fewer than 20,000 TCR beta sequences were associated with HLA alleles at 0.05 false discovery rate.

V shed 5 bases, J shed 2 bases, and the junction held 10 bases outside the gene matches. Germline loops: CDR1 MNHEY, CDR2 SMNVEV (reference sequence). The CDR3 is 16 amino acids. For this clone: As yet, its antigen is unknown.

Amplification used 60 Vbeta primers and 13 Jbeta primers. In the original processing: There were 80 million to 95 million unique TCR beta chains by a later count, and 10 million to 12 million of them were shared. Assay used: immunoSEQ multiplex PCR; TCRdb lists only in-frame clones, some missing. That table gives V, J and clone size, and the DNA gave D and trimming. The sample has about 110,000 clones, 82% seen once; the top ten hold 22%. J is TRBJ2-3 and V is TRBV27; TRBD2 aligns across 7 bases. This clonotype originated in a young man in good health and CMV-seropositive. Sequenced: PBMCs. CDR3 nucleotide sequence: TGTGCCAGCAGTCCATCCGCGGGGGAGACCACAGATACGCAGTATTTT. As protein: CASSPSAGETTDTQYF.